This T cell receptor beta chain was observed in a study of blood T cell repertoires in COVID-19. Study summary: Spain, Italy and the United States supplied samples that represented acute and convalescent COVID-19.

The study recruited people aged roughly 18 to 100 years across under 25 US areas. Each participant's cohort was designated according to participant-reported clinical history. The CDR3 loop spans 17 amino acids. V was pared by 3 bases and J by 7 bases, with 13 bases of the junction left unmatched. Germline V gene data show CDR1 as MGHDK and CDR2 as SYGVNS. Measured with immunoSEQ multiplex PCR; TCRdb has only the in-frame clones, and not every one. The data show roughly 46,000 clones, 86% seen once. The chain recombines TRBV25-1 with TRBJ2-4; 9 nucleotides agree with TRBD1. The material sequenced was PBMCs or T cells enriched from blood (not recorded which). This sequence was found in a woman aged 45-60 years who had recovered from COVID-19. CDR3 DNA: TGTGCCAGCAGTGACCAGGGGGCCGGGGACAGGGTGAACATTCAGTACTTC. It specifies CASSDQGAGDRVNIQYF.